Listed below are T cell receptor beta chains from one sample, sequenced in a study of shared clonotypes between healthy human individuals. Data came from immunoSEQ multiplex PCR; TCRdb stores just in-frame clones and leaves some out. The sample lists about 1.5 million clones; approximately 98% were seen once. Sequenced: naive CD4+ T cells sorted from blood. These receptor sequences come from a man in his thirties or forties in good health. Both conserved end residues are part of each CDR3. The order of the fields is CDR3 DNA, CDR3 protein, V gene, D gene, clone size, J gene. D genes are given only for firm matches. Expanded clones are given a class, and other clones once, few, many or no size at all.

CDR3 DNA: TGCGCCAGCAGCTTGATAAGCACAGATACGCAGTATTTT
CDR3 protein: CASSLISTDTQYF
V gene: TRBV5-1
D gene: -
clone size: -
J gene: TRBJ2-3

CDR3 DNA: TGTGCCAGCAGTTACCCCTCGGAGACCCAGTACTTC
CDR3 protein: CASSYPSETQYF
V gene: TRBV6-5
D gene: -
clone size: -
J gene: TRBJ2-5

CDR3 DNA: TGTGCCAGCAGCTTGAAGAGGTTGCCCTACGAGCAGTACTTC
CDR3 protein: CASSLKRLPYEQYF
V gene: TRBV5-6
D gene: -
clone size: -
J gene: TRBJ2-7

CDR3 DNA: TGTGCCAGCAGCTTAGCGACGGCTAAATACAATGAGCAGTTCTTC
CDR3 protein: CASSLATAKYNEQFF
V gene: TRBV7-6
D gene: -
clone size: -
J gene: TRBJ2-1

CDR3 DNA: TGTGCCAGCAGTACTTTAACGGGGACAGAGCCCCAGCATTTT
CDR3 protein: CASSTLTGTEPQHF
V gene: TRBV2
D gene: TRBD1
clone size: -
J gene: TRBJ1-5

CDR3 DNA: TGTGCCAGCAGCTCGGGACGAGGAGGCAGCTACACCTTC
CDR3 protein: CASSSGRGGSYTF
V gene: TRBV7-2
D gene: -
clone size: once
J gene: TRBJ1-2

CDR3 DNA: TGTGCCAGCAGTTTACATACGGGACTAGCGGCCAATGAGCAGTTCTTC
CDR3 protein: CASSLHTGLAANEQFF
V gene: TRBV28
D gene: TRBD2
clone size: -
J gene: TRBJ2-1

CDR3 DNA: TGTGCCAGCAGTGAATACGGTTCTTATAGCAATCAGCCCCAGCATTTT
CDR3 protein: CASSEYGSYSNQPQHF
V gene: TRBV6-1
D gene: -
clone size: -
J gene: TRBJ1-5

CDR3 DNA: TGCAGCGTTCGTCGTACTAGCGGGATTTCGGATGAGCAGTTCTTC
CDR3 protein: CSVRRTSGISDEQFF
V gene: TRBV29-1
D gene: TRBD2
clone size: -
J gene: TRBJ2-1

CDR3 DNA: TGTGCCAGCAGACCCGGGACAGGGAACGAAAAACTGTTTTTT
CDR3 protein: CASRPGTGNEKLFF
V gene: TRBV6-5
D gene: TRBD1
clone size: -
J gene: TRBJ1-4

CDR3 DNA: TGCAGCGTTGGAATAGAGGCAGGGAACTATGGCTACACCTTC
CDR3 protein: CSVGIEAGNYGYTF
V gene: TRBV29-1
D gene: -
clone size: -
J gene: TRBJ1-2